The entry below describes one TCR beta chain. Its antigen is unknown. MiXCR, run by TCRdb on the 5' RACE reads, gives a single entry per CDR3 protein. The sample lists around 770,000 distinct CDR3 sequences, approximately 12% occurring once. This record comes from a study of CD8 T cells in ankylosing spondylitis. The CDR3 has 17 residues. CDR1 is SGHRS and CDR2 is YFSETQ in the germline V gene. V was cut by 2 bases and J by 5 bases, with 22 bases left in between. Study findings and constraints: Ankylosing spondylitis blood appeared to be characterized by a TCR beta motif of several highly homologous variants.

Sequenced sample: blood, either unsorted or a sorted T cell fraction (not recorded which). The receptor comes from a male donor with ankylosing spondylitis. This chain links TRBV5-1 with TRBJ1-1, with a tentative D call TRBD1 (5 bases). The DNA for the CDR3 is TGCGCCAGCAGCTTTTCTGGGGCCGGGACTTTTATAACTGAAGCTTTCTTT. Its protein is CASSFSGAGTFITEAFF.